One and the same sample provided the 19 T cell receptor beta chains below, sequenced in a study of shared clonotypes between healthy human individuals. Naive CD8 isolation took CD45RO-negative cells positively selected for CCR7 and excluded terminally differentiated effector memory CD45RA+ cells. Sequencing was performed with immunoSEQ multiplex PCR; in TCRdb, only in-frame clones are kept and a portion is missing. Of about 2.1 million clones listed, approximately 94% were seen once; the top ten hold about 1.8%. Input material: naive CD8+ T cells from PBMCs. These receptors were taken from a man aged 18 to 29 in good health. Some clones in this sample may be carry-over from other donors' samples.

J is TRBJ2-7 and V is TRBV6-5; D remains ambiguous. V gave up 0 bases and J gave up 3 bases, with 15 bases separating them. The CDR3 extends over 16 amino acids. The germline V gene encodes CDR1 MNHEY and CDR2 SVGAGI. This CDR3 reads CASSYSMGTTLYEQYF. The CDR3 DNA is TGTGCCAGCAGTTACTCGATGGGCACTACCCTCTACGAGCAGTACTTC.

This clone was detected once. This sequence joins TRBV7-3 and TRBJ2-2, with a possible D match to TRBD1 (6 bases). The V and J ends lost 4 bases and 2 bases respectively, with 11 bases between them. Per the germline V gene, CDR1 is SGHTA and CDR2 is FQGTGA. This CDR3 is built from 15 residues. CDR3 DNA: TGTGCCAGCAGCTCGACAGGTGTCAACACCGGGGAGCTGTTTTTT. It encodes CASSSTGVNTGELFF.

The chain has TRBV5-5 and TRBJ1-2; D might be TRBD1 (5 bases). CDR1 and CDR2 (germline): SGHKS, YYEKEE (reference sequence). The CDR3 length is 16 residues. V lost 5 bases, J lost 2 bases, and 19 bases lay in between. This chain's CDR3 is CASSLTSQGGNYGYTF. The CDR3 region has the DNA TGTGCCAGCAGTCTGACCTCGCAGGGAGGCAACTATGGCTACACCTTC.

This clone showed up just once. The chain uses TRBV5-1 and TRBJ2-2; a weak D match, TRBD1 (6 bases). Between the trimmed V and J ends, which lost 4 bases and 1 base, there was a span of 20 bases. CDR1 and CDR2 from the germline V gene are SGHRS and YFSETQ. The CDR3 contains 18 residues. The CDR3 sequence: CASSPGPPAGVNTGELFF. CDR3 nucleotide sequence: TGCGCCAGCAGCCCTGGCCCCCCTGCAGGGGTGAACACCGGGGAGCTGTTTTTT.

The chain combines TRBV28 with TRBJ2-2; tentative D call: TRBD1 (5 bases). Germline V CDR1 and CDR2: MDHEN, SYDVKM. The germline V and J ends were trimmed by 3 bases and 5 bases, with 7 bases remaining between them. This CDR3 comprises 13 residues. The CDR3 region is CASSFQGTGELFF. The DNA of the CDR3 is TGTGCCAGCAGTTTCCAGGGAACCGGGGAGCTGTTTTTT.

The chain couples TRBV10-3 to TRBJ1-4, with a weak D call TRBD1 (5 bases). V dropped 5 bases and J dropped 3 bases, with 16 bases sitting between them. This CDR3 is built from 16 residues. Germline loops: CDR1 ENHRY, CDR2 SYGVKD. The CDR3, as DNA: TGTGCCATCAGTCCGGGACTCCAAGGGTCTAATGAAAAACTGTTTTTT. It is translated as CAISPGLQGSNEKLFF.

The rearrangement uses TRBV7-9 and TRBJ1-2; TRBD1 is a possible D gene (5 bases). The CDR3 length is 12 residues. The germline V and J ends were trimmed by 4 bases and 6 bases, with 9 bases remaining between them. Germline V gene sequence: CDR1 SEHNR, CDR2 FQNEAQ (reference sequence). CDR3 sequence reads: CASSSRQNGYTF. CDR3 nucleotides: TGTGCCAGCAGCTCCCGACAGAATGGCTACACCTTC.

The chain is built from TRBV29-1 and TRBJ2-1, with TRBD1 matching over 8 bases. The CDR3 extends over 13 amino acids. V dropped 7 bases and J dropped 2; count of bases not matched to a gene: 4. Germline loops: CDR1 SQVTM, CDR2 ANQGSEA. The DNA for the CDR3 is TGCAGCGGGCCGGACAGGGCCTACAATGAGCAGTTCTTC. Its protein is CSGPDRAYNEQFF.

The chain couples TRBV28 to TRBJ2-7; tentative D call: TRBD2 (6 bases). This CDR3 comprises 15 residues. Germline CDR1 and CDR2: MDHEN and SYDVKM. Trimming took 1 base from V and 4 from J, leaving 14 bases between them. The CDR3 bases are TGTGCCAGCAGTTTATTTACTGGGGAGGCGTACGAGCAGTACTTC. This codes for CASSLFTGEAYEQYF.

The genes are TRBV5-6 and TRBJ2-6; a possible D gene is TRBD1 (6 bases). The length of the CDR3 is 16 residues. Trimming pared 5 bases from V and 0 bases from J, leaving 12 bases between. CDR1 is SGHDT, CDR2 YYEEEE, per germline. CDR3 coding DNA: TGTGCCAGCAGTCCTGGGGGCTTCTCTGGGGCCAACGTCCTGACTTTC. Translated: CASSPGGFSGANVLTF.

This clone turned up a few times. The rearrangement uses TRBV7-9 and TRBJ1-1, with 7 bases lining up with TRBD1. V lost 3 bases to trimming and J lost 11 bases; unmatched junction nucleotides: 9. The length of the CDR3 is 13 residues. The V gene's germline CDR1 is SEHNR and CDR2 FQNEAQ (reference sequence). The chain's CDR3 is CASSFTGVIDAFF. CDR3 DNA: TGTGCCAGCAGCTTCACAGGGGTCATAGACGCTTTCTTT.

The chain links TRBV10-3 to TRBJ2-7; 9 bases fit TRBD2. CDR1 and CDR2 from the germline V gene are ENHRY and SYGVKD. Losses at the gene ends were 4 bases for V and 4 bases for J; bases not matched to a gene: 11. The CDR3 spans 16 residues. The CDR3 is CAISASHISGGYEQYF. CDR3 nucleotide sequence: TGTGCCATCAGTGCTTCCCATATTAGCGGGGGTTACGAGCAGTACTTC.

The chain couples TRBV9 to TRBJ1-1; D ambiguous. The CDR3 runs to 15 residues. Germline V lookup: CDR1 SGDLS, CDR2 YYNGEE. Trimming removed 3 bases from V and 1 base from J, with 13 bases in between. The CDR3 region is CASSAGFFGNTEAFF. In DNA form, the CDR3 reads TGTGCCAGCAGCGCCGGTTTTTTTGGGAACACTGAAGCTTTCTTT.

The chain is built from TRBV10-3 and TRBJ2-7, with D possibly matching TRBD2 (7 bases). Looked up from germline, CDR1 is ENHRY and CDR2 is SYGVKD. V lost 6 bases and J lost 4, with 16 bases in between. This CDR3 is 14 amino acids long. CDR3 DNA: TGTGCCATCAGGGAGGGGGGGAGTTGGTACGAGCAGTACTTC. This sequence encodes CAIREGGSWYEQYF.

The chain links TRBV2 to TRBJ2-7; D not certain. The CDR3 spans 14 residues. Trimming left V 3 bases short and J 1 base short, with 10 bases between. The germline CDR1 and CDR2 sequences are SNHLY and FYNNEI. The CDR3 here is CASSEIGLSYEQYF. The CDR3 bases are TGTGCCAGCAGTGAGATAGGGCTTTCCTACGAGCAGTACTTC.

The chain carries TRBV11-2 and TRBJ1-3; the D gene is possibly TRBD1 (6 bases). The CDR3 sequence is 15 residues long. Germline assignment: CDR1 SGHAT and CDR2 FQNNGV. V shed 3 bases and J shed 0 bases, with 9 bases lying between them. CDR3 sequence: CASSFDRRSGNTIYF. CDR3 nucleotides: TGTGCCAGCAGCTTTGACAGGCGCTCTGGAAACACCATATATTTT.

The chain carries TRBV28 and TRBJ2-1; the match to TRBD2 covers 7 bases. This CDR3 comprises 17 residues. The trim removed 8 bases at V and 7 bases at J, leaving 20 bases unmatched. Germline CDR1 reads MDHEN; CDR2 reads SYDVKM. This CDR3 is CASLIRDYALGQNEQFF. The CDR3 region has the DNA TGTGCCAGCTTAATAAGGGACTACGCCCTCGGGCAGAATGAGCAGTTCTTC.

V usage is TRBV13 and J usage is TRBJ2-1, with TRBD2 as a possible D gene (6 bases). This CDR3 spans 15 amino acids. Trimming took 5 bases from V and 2 from J, leaving 13 bases between them. Per the germline V gene, CDR1 is PRHDT and CDR2 is FYEKMQ (reference sequence). In nucleotides, the CDR3 is TGTGCCAGCAGCCCCGGGACTGGAGCCTACAATGAGCAGTTCTTC. Protein: CASSPGTGAYNEQFF.

For this clone: At one end, the junction sequence differs from germline, possibly due to a read error. The genes are TRBV9 and TRBJ1-2; D gene uncertain. This CDR3 has 9 residues. Germline lookup yields CDR1 SGDLS and CDR2 YYNGEE. Here the CDR3 DNA reads TGTGCCAGCAGCGAGCCCCCATCCTTC. Translated: CASSEPPSF.